What follows are 25 T cell receptor beta chains derived from one specimen sequenced in a study of OX40 agonist ivuxolimab in advanced cancers. Clones were sequenced by immunoSEQ multiplex PCR, and TCRdb holds only the in-frame ones, with some missing. The sample yields over 70,000 clones, about 83% seen once. This specimen consisted of CD4+ or CD8+ T cells sorted from blood, obtained in a trial of the OX40 agonist ivuxolimab. The receptors were gathered from an adult with an advanced solid tumor such as melanoma, head and neck, liver or kidney cancer.

The rearrangement joins TRBV5-8 to TRBJ1-4; no reliable D call. CDR3 length equals 17 residues. The ends were cut back, 2 bases at V and 3 bases at J, with 17 bases in the middle. Germline V gene sequence: CDR1 SGHTS, CDR2 YDEGEE. The CDR3 DNA reads TGTGCCAGCAGCTTTCAACATGTGGGAGAACCTAATGAAAAACTGTTTTTT. It is translated as CASSFQHVGEPNEKLFF.

The chain links TRBV5-1 to TRBJ2-2; the match to TRBD1 covers 7 bases. With V trimmed by 2 bases and J by 1 base, 8 bases remained unmatched. Germline lookup yields CDR1 SGHRS and CDR2 YFSETQ. The CDR3 has 17 amino acids. The CDR3 nucleotides read TGCGCCAGCAGCTTATGGGGACAGTCGAGGAACACCGGGGAGCTGTTTTTT. The encoded protein is CASSLWGQSRNTGELFF. Drawing the rest from reference TRBV5-1 and TRBJ2-2, the complete variable domain is KAGVTQTPRYLIKTRGQQVTLSCSPISGHRSVSWYQQTPGQGLQFLFEYFSETQRNKGNFPGRFSGRQFSNSRSEMNVSTLELGDSALYLCASSLWGQSRNTGELFFGEGSRLTVL.

This clone appeared a single time. The rearrangement joins TRBV6-6 to TRBJ1-1; D unresolved. The CDR3 has 16 residues. Trimming pared 5 bases from V and 2 bases from J, leaving 18 bases between. Per the germline V gene, CDR1 is MNHNY and CDR2 is SVGAGI (reference sequence). The CDR3 DNA is TGTGCCAGCAGTCCCCTCACCCGGGCTGTAAACACTGAAGCTTTCTTT. It specifies CASSPLTRAVNTEAFF.

The V call is TRBV7-6, the J call TRBJ2-1; perhaps TRBD1 as D (6 bases). The V end was cut by 1 base, the J end by 15 bases, with 16 bases between. Germline V gives CDR1 SGHVS, CDR2 FNYEAQ. The CDR3 extends over 13 amino acids. The CDR3 DNA sequence: TGTGCCAGCAGCTTAGGCCGGGACACGGGTCCGTTCTTC. Translating it yields CASSLGRDTGPFF.

The rearrangement joins TRBV14 to TRBJ2-5; D is tentatively TRBD1 or TRBD2 (5 bases each). This CDR3 comprises 14 residues. The V gene's germline CDR1 is SGHDN and CDR2 FVKESK. Deletions cut 5 bases from V and 1 base from J, with 11 bases between. The CDR3 spells CASSVGRSQETQYF. The CDR3, as DNA: TGTGCCAGCAGCGTGGGACGGTCCCAAGAGACCCAGTACTTC.

V and J are TRBV9 and TRBJ2-2; 7 nucleotides agree with TRBD1. V lost 0 bases to trimming and J lost 1 base; unmatched junction nucleotides: 3. Germline lookup yields CDR1 SGDLS and CDR2 YYNGEE. The CDR3 has 16 residues. Here the CDR3 DNA reads TGTGCCAGCAGCGTAGTTGACAGGGTGAACACCGGGGAGCTGTTTTTT. Amino acid sequence: CASSVVDRVNTGELFF.

This clone showed up just a few times. The rearrangement uses TRBV6-5 and TRBJ1-1; D gene ambiguous. The V end was cut by 8 bases, the J end by 5 bases, with 9 bases between. CDR3 size: 11 residues. Per germline, CDR1 MNHEY and CDR2 SVGAGI. The CDR3 nucleotides read TGTGCCAGCCAGGACTGGACTGAAGCTTTCTTT. Amino acid sequence: CASQDWTEAFF.

The chain is built from TRBV27 and TRBJ2-1; TRBD2 matches 12 bases. CDR3 length: 16 residues. Germline assignment: CDR1 MNHEY and CDR2 SMNVEV (reference sequence). V was pared by 6 bases and J by 7 bases, with 10 bases of the junction left unmatched. The CDR3 protein is CASSPRLAGVENEQFF. CDR3 in DNA: TGTGCCAGCAGCCCAAGACTAGCGGGAGTAGAAAATGAGCAGTTCTTC.

The gene calls are TRBV4-3 and TRBJ2-3; the D is unclear. The CDR3 has 15 residues. V lost 0 bases and J lost 0, with 7 bases in between. From germline, CDR1 is LGHNA and CDR2 YSLEER. The CDR3: CASSQDVGSTDTQYF. Here the CDR3 DNA reads TGCGCCAGCAGCCAAGATGTGGGTAGCACAGATACGCAGTATTTT.

By share of the sample, this clone is medium-sized. The chain carries TRBV21-1 and TRBJ2-7; TRBD1 is taken as the D call from the table, unchecked against the DNA. TRBV21-1 is designated a pseudogene. The length of the CDR3 is 8 residues. CDR3 loop: CVTYEQYF. The CDR3 DNA follows: TGTGTCACCTACGAGCAGTACTTC.

V is TRBV6-6 and J is TRBJ1-2, with D perhaps matching TRBD1 (5 bases). The length of the CDR3 is 14 residues. The germline gives CDR1 MNHNY, CDR2 SVGAGI (reference sequence). Trimming took 6 bases from V and 8 from J, leaving 19 bases between them. The chain's CDR3 is CASRHSSGAVGYTF. CDR3 nucleotides: TGTGCCAGCAGGCACAGCTCTGGGGCAGTCGGCTACACCTTC.

J is TRBJ2-1 and V is TRBV7-9; D gene uncertain. Germline lookup yields CDR1 SEHNR and CDR2 FQNEAQ (reference sequence). Trimming removed 1 base from V and 7 bases from J, with 17 bases in between. CDR3 size: 16 residues. CDR3 sequence (DNA): TGTGCCAGCAGCTTAGTAGGCCGCGGCCTTGGGAATGAGCAGTTCTTC. Residues: CASSLVGRGLGNEQFF.

The chain uses TRBV7-3 and TRBJ2-2, with no clear D. Germline V CDR1 and CDR2: SGHTA, FQGTGA. This CDR3 comprises 13 residues. V was shortened by 1 base and J by 6 bases, with 6 bases between the two germline ends. CDR3 protein: CASSLIASGELFF. The CDR3 DNA sequence: TGTGCCAGCAGCTTAATCGCGTCCGGGGAGCTGTTTTTT.

The chain uses TRBV5-6 and TRBJ1-5; D is possibly TRBD1 (6 bases). This CDR3 spans 15 amino acids. Germline CDR1 is SGHDT and CDR2 is YYEEEE. Trimming cost V 0 bases and J 5 bases, with 12 bases left between them. CDR3 in DNA: TGTGCCAGCAGCTTGGCAGGGGCCCAACATCAGCCCCAGCATTTT. Its translation is CASSLAGAQHQPQHF.

V and J are TRBV27 and TRBJ2-7; D gene uncertain. This CDR3 region has 16 residues. V was pared by 5 bases and J by 1 base, with 18 bases between. Germline-derived CDR1 and CDR2 are MNHEY and SMNVEV (reference sequence). CDR3 nucleotides: TGTGCCAGCAGTACTCATGACATCCCTCATTCCTACGAGCAGTACTTC. It translates to CASSTHDIPHSYEQYF.

The rearrangement joins TRBV19 to TRBJ2-2; D call uncertain. There are 15 residues in the CDR3. The V gene lost 7 bases and the J gene lost 4 bases, with 16 bases spanning the gap. Germline V lookup: CDR1 LNHDA, CDR2 SQIVND (reference sequence). The CDR3 is CASTPRLGLTGELFF. The CDR3 DNA reads as TGTGCCAGTACCCCGAGACTCGGCCTCACCGGGGAGCTGTTTTTT. Based on the CDR3 plus reference TRBV19 and TRBJ2-2, the full variable domain is DGGITQSPKYLFRKEGQNVTLSCEQNLNHDAMYWYRQDPGQGLRLIYYSQIVNDFQKGDIAEGYSVSREKKESFPLTVTSAQKNPTAFYLCASTPRLGLTGELFFGEGSRLTVL.

The chain uses TRBV5-4 and TRBJ1-4; 8 bases align to TRBD1. Germline values: CDR1 SGHNT, CDR2 YYREEE (reference sequence). J was trimmed by 7 bases and V by 5 bases; bases with no gene match: 16. The CDR3 contains 17 residues. The CDR3 DNA reads TGTGCCAGCAGTCTTGGGACAGGACAGGGTAAGGGTGAAAAACTGTTTTTT. It is translated as CASSLGTGQGKGEKLFF.

The chain couples TRBV6-5 to TRBJ2-7, with D maybe TRBD2 (6 bases). The germline V gene has CDR1 MNHEY and CDR2 SVGAGI. This CDR3 has 14 amino acids. V gave up 8 bases and J gave up 4 bases, with 18 bases separating them. DNA of the CDR3: TGTGCCAGCGCCATGGGGGGTATTCAGTACGAGCAGTACTTC. Translation gives CASAMGGIQYEQYF.

The chain uses TRBV18 and TRBJ2-2; possibly TRBD1 for D (5 bases). The CDR3 loop spans 16 amino acids. CDR1 KGHSH and CDR2 LQKENI come from the germline V gene. V gave up 0 bases and J gave up 2 bases, with 10 bases separating them. DNA of the CDR3: TGTGCCAGCTCACCACCAGGCGGACAAAACACCGGGGAGCTGTTTTTT. It specifies CASSPPGGQNTGELFF. Full variable domain (rest looked up from reference TRBV18 and TRBJ2-2): NAGVMQNPRHLVRRRGQEARLRCSPMKGHSHVYWYRQLPEEGLKFMVYLQKENIIDESGMPKERFSAEFPKEGPSILRIQQVVRGDSAAYFCASSPPGGQNTGELFFGEGSRLTVL.

This chain connects TRBV5-5 to TRBJ2-7, with D possibly being TRBD2 (6 bases). Germline V gene sequence: CDR1 SGHKS, CDR2 YYEKEE (reference sequence). The CDR3 is 14 amino acids. Trimming stripped 4 bases from V and 3 bases from J, with 14 bases between. The CDR3 nucleotides are TGTGCCAGCAGCGACCCGGGACTCCTCTACGAGCAGTACTTC. It specifies CASSDPGLLYEQYF.

J is TRBJ2-7 and V is TRBV7-9; 8 bases fit TRBD2. This CDR3 has 16 residues. After removal of 1 base from V and 2 bases from J, the junction contained 7 bases not matched to a gene. The germline V gene encodes CDR1 SEHNR and CDR2 FQNEAQ (reference sequence). CDR3 bases: TGTGCCAGCAGCTTAGTCGGGGGGGTACCTCCCTACGAGCAGTACTTC. Its protein product is CASSLVGGVPPYEQYF.

This chain joins TRBV30 and TRBJ2-3; 7 nucleotides line up with TRBD2. The length of the CDR3 is 14 residues. Germline CDR1 and CDR2: GTSNPN and SVGIG (reference sequence). With 4 bases clipped from V and 3 bases from J, the junction kept 7 bases outside the gene matches. The CDR3 sequence: CAWTQRGRTDTQYF. As DNA, the CDR3 is TGTGCCTGGACACAGCGGGGAAGGACAGATACGCAGTATTTT.

This rearrangement joins TRBV11-3 to TRBJ1-1; no clear D. The V end was cut by 1 base, the J end by 4 bases, with 10 bases between. Germline V lookup: CDR1 SGHNT, CDR2 YENEEA. The CDR3 runs to 14 residues. This chain's CDR3 is CASSLAGGATEAFF. DNA of the CDR3: TGTGCCAGCAGCTTAGCTGGAGGTGCCACTGAAGCTTTCTTT.

As to this clone: This specimen includes other DNA sequences encoding the same CDR3. V usage is TRBV9 and J usage is TRBJ2-3; perhaps D is TRBD1 or TRBD2 (6 bases each). V dropped 1 base and J dropped 1 base, with 10 bases sitting between them. The germline gives CDR1 SGDLS, CDR2 YYNGEE. The CDR3 sequence is 15 residues long. The DNA for the CDR3 is TGTGCCAGCAGCGTAAGGAGGGGGGGCACAGATACGCAGTATTTT. Translation: CASSVRRGGTDTQYF.

The chain's CDR3 is CASSLVETGTGNTIYF. CDR3 in DNA: TGTGCCAGCAGCTTGGTCGAGACAGGGACTGGAAACACCATATATTTT. This chain links TRBV5-6 with TRBJ1-3; 7 bases are a match to TRBD1. Per germline, CDR1 SGHDT and CDR2 YYEEEE. J lost 2 bases, V lost 0 bases, and 5 bases had no gene match. CDR3 length: 16 residues.